What follows are 21 T cell receptor beta chains derived from one specimen sequenced in a study of graft-versus-host responses after intestinal transplantation (dated by TCRdb to the early 2020s). Receptor amplification or capture employed the immunoSEQ multiplex PCR assay. TCRdb limited this immuneACCESS table to in-frame rearrangements with V and J called. A share of clones is missing; checked studies link under half to unresolved V genes, and the rest is unexplained. The sample contains around 120,000 clones, 90% of them found a single time. The ten largest clones represent under 0.2% of the sample. What the time point label conveys for this sample: cells obtained before transplantation from donor or recipient. The antigens for these receptors are not known. Sequencing used unstimulated CD4+ T cells sorted from spleen or lymph node cells, obtained before intestinal transplant. These receptors were taken from a human donor who received an intestinal transplant.

This clone was picked up one time. V and J are TRBV7-9 and TRBJ1-1; D remains ambiguous. Germline-derived CDR1 and CDR2 are SEHNR and FQNEAQ (reference sequence). The CDR3 totals 15 residues. V lost 6 bases to trimming and J lost 3 bases, with 17 bases between them. CDR3 sequence: CASSRVTGRDTEAFF. As DNA, the CDR3 is TGTGCCAGCAGTCGAGTTACGGGGAGGGACACTGAAGCTTTCTTT.

The chain uses TRBV19 and TRBJ1-2; weak D call: TRBD1 (5 bases). Between the trimmed V and J ends, which lost 7 bases and 2 bases, there was a span of 17 bases. CDR1 is LNHDA, CDR2 SQIVND, per germline (reference sequence). This CDR3 comprises 15 residues. This CDR3 reads CASNKGRGPNYGYTF. CDR3 bases: TGTGCCAGTAACAAGGGGCGGGGACCCAACTATGGCTACACCTTC. Filled out from reference TRBV19 and TRBJ1-2, the complete variable domain reads DGGITQSPKYLFRKEGQNVTLSCEQNLNHDAMYWYRQDPGQGLRLIYYSQIVNDFQKGDIAEGYSVSREKKESFPLTVTSAQKNPTAFYLCASNKGRGPNYGYTFGSGTRLTVV.

V gene TRBV5-6 combines with J gene TRBJ2-5; TRBD2 matches 9 bases. The CDR3 contains 15 residues. J lost 1 base, V lost 6 bases, and 7 bases had no gene match. Germline V CDR1 and CDR2: SGHDT, YYEEEE. The CDR3 sequence is CASNSGRILQETQYF. As DNA, the CDR3 is TGTGCCAGCAACAGCGGGAGGATACTCCAAGAGACCCAGTACTTC.

The chain joins TRBV30 to TRBJ1-4; D is possibly TRBD1 (6 bases). This CDR3 region has 15 residues. Trimming pared 0 bases from V and 5 bases from J, leaving 13 bases between. Per the germline V gene, CDR1 is GTSNPN and CDR2 is SVGIG (reference sequence). For the CDR3, the DNA is TGTGCCTGGAGTGTAATAAGGGGGGGGAATGAAAAACTGTTTTTT. This codes for CAWSVIRGGNEKLFF.

The chain employs TRBV30 and TRBJ1-6, with D possibly matching TRBD1 (5 bases). The CDR3 consists of 14 residues. In germline, CDR1 is GTSNPN, CDR2 SVGIG (reference sequence). V was clipped by 3 bases and J by 9 bases, with 15 bases between them. As DNA, the CDR3 is TGTGCCTGGAGCAACTCGGGGGGGTCTTCACCCCTCCACTTT. Amino acids: CAWSNSGGSSPLHF.

This chain links TRBV25-1 with TRBJ2-1; a weak D match, TRBD2 (5 bases). Looked up from germline, CDR1 is MGHDK and CDR2 is SYGVNS. CDR3 size: 14 residues. Trimming pared 2 bases from V and 14 bases from J, leaving 19 bases between. The chain's CDR3 is CASSESGGPREKFF. The DNA for the CDR3 is TGTGCCAGCAGTGAAAGCGGCGGTCCAAGGGAGAAGTTCTTC.

The gene calls are TRBV5-4 and TRBJ2-4, with D perhaps TRBD1 (5 bases). The CDR3 is 17 amino acids. CDR1 is SGHNT and CDR2 is YYREEE in the germline V gene (reference sequence). V was shortened by 4 bases and J by 0 bases, with 17 bases between the two germline ends. DNA of the CDR3: TGTGCCAGCAGCCCCGGGCGAGTACAGGTAGCCAAAAACATTCAGTACTTC. Translated: CASSPGRVQVAKNIQYF.

The chain links TRBV5-8 to TRBJ1-4; TRBD1 is a possible D gene (6 bases). Germline CDR1 SGHTS, CDR2 YDEGEE. The V gene lost 2 bases and the J gene lost 8 bases, with 10 bases spanning the gap. This CDR3 contains 13 residues. The CDR3 sequence: CASSFFRGEKLFF. The CDR3 nucleotides are TGTGCCAGCAGCTTCTTCAGGGGCGAAAAACTGTTTTTT.

J is TRBJ2-6 and V is TRBV9; TRBD1 might be the D (6 bases). Germline V gives CDR1 SGDLS, CDR2 YYNGEE. The CDR3 has 17 amino acids. The ends were cut back, 2 bases at V and 2 bases at J, with 14 bases in the middle. The CDR3 DNA follows: TGTGCCAGCAGCGTTAGGCCAGGGGCCGCTGGGGCCAACGTCCTGACTTTC. Its protein is CASSVRPGAAGANVLTF.

This rearrangement joins TRBV2 to TRBJ1-5; 7 positions agree with TRBD1. This CDR3 contains 16 residues. Germline V gene data show CDR1 as SNHLY and CDR2 as FYNNEI. J was trimmed by 2 bases and V by 4 bases; bases with no gene match: 8. The CDR3 reads CASSVEGGAGNQPQHF. The DNA for the CDR3 is TGTGCCAGCAGTGTTGAAGGGGGCGCGGGCAATCAGCCCCAGCATTTT.

This sequence joins TRBV19 and TRBJ1-6; possible D gene TRBD1, 5 bases. The CDR3 has 18 amino acids. Germline V gives CDR1 LNHDA, CDR2 SQIVND (reference sequence). V was clipped by 2 bases and J by 2 bases, with 16 bases between them. Written as DNA, the CDR3 is TGTGCCAGTAGTATATGGGGCAGGGCGAGACCCTATAATTCACCCCTCCACTTT. Its translation: CASSIWGRARPYNSPLHF. Combining the CDR3 with reference TRBV19 and TRBJ1-6 gives the whole variable domain DGGITQSPKYLFRKEGQNVTLSCEQNLNHDAMYWYRQDPGQGLRLIYYSQIVNDFQKGDIAEGYSVSREKKESFPLTVTSAQKNPTAFYLCASSIWGRARPYNSPLHFGNGTRLTVT.

This clone was recorded only once. This chain connects TRBV6-6 to TRBJ2-3, with 11 bases matching TRBD2. The CDR3 extends over 16 amino acids. Germline V gene data show CDR1 as MNHNY and CDR2 as SVGAGI (reference sequence). V lost 2 bases, J lost 1 base, and 2 bases stayed unmatched. The CDR3 spells CASSYLGLAGTDTQYF. The CDR3 DNA reads as TGTGCCAGCAGTTACCTGGGACTAGCGGGCACAGATACGCAGTATTTT.

The chain carries TRBV2 and TRBJ1-1; 9 nucleotides agree with TRBD1. With 1 base clipped from V and 5 bases from J, the junction kept 5 bases outside the gene matches. Germline V gene sequence: CDR1 SNHLY, CDR2 FYNNEI. This CDR3 has 15 residues. CDR3 in amino acids: CASSEVGQGWTEAFF. In DNA, the CDR3 is TGTGCCAGCAGTGAAGTGGGACAGGGATGGACTGAAGCTTTCTTT.

The chain carries TRBV29-1 and TRBJ2-3, with D possibly matching TRBD2 (6 bases). CDR1 is SQVTM, CDR2 ANQGSEA, per germline. The V and J ends lost 7 bases and 5 bases respectively, with 13 bases between them. The CDR3 consists of 12 residues. The CDR3 DNA follows: TGCAGCGAGCTGACTAGTCTAGATACGCAGTATTTT. It codes for CSELTSLDTQYF.

V and J are TRBV15 and TRBJ2-7; 8 nucleotides match TRBD2. CDR3 length: 15 amino acids. Germline V CDR1 and CDR2: LNHNV, YYDKDF (reference sequence). Trimming cost V 1 base and J 6 bases; bases outside gene matches: 8. The CDR3 protein is CATSRGGGSEIEQYF. CDR3 nucleotides: TGTGCCACCAGCAGAGGCGGGGGGTCCGAAATCGAGCAGTACTTC.

The CDR3, as DNA: TGTGCCTGGAGTTCATGGGCAGCCCCCTCCTTTGAAGTGCAGTACTTC. Its protein is CAWSSWAAPSFEVQYF. The chain has TRBV30 and TRBJ2-7; D is undetermined. This CDR3 is 16 amino acids long. Between the trimmed V and J ends, which lost 2 bases and 9 bases, there was a span of 26 bases. Germline assignment: CDR1 GTSNPN and CDR2 SVGIG (reference sequence).

The chain uses TRBV30 and TRBJ2-4; a possible D gene is TRBD2 (6 bases). Trimming took off 1 base at V and 0 bases at J, with 7 bases between the two ends. Germline V gene sequence: CDR1 GTSNPN, CDR2 SVGIG (reference sequence). This CDR3 contains 14 residues. Here the CDR3 DNA reads TGTGCCTGGAGTGCGGGACTAGCCAAAAACATTCAGTACTTC. Translating it yields CAWSAGLAKNIQYF.

The V gene is TRBV4-1, the J gene TRBJ2-7, with 9 nucleotides matching TRBD1. Per the germline V gene, CDR1 is MGHRA and CDR2 is YSYEKL. J was trimmed by 0 bases and V by 3 bases; bases with no gene match: 3. This CDR3 spans 15 amino acids. Written as DNA, the CDR3 is TGCGCCAGCAGCCAGGGACAGGGAATCTCCTACGAGCAGTACTTC. This gives the protein CASSQGQGISYEQYF.

The chain recombines TRBV10-1 with TRBJ2-7; D is possibly TRBD2 (7 bases). CDR3 length: 14 amino acids. V lost 4 bases to trimming and J lost 0 bases, with 10 bases between them. Germline lookup yields CDR1 WNHNN and CDR2 SYGVQD (reference sequence). CDR3 nucleotides: TGCGCCAGCAGTGCGGGGGGCGACTCCTACGAGCAGTACTTC. This translates into CASSAGGDSYEQYF.

The J gene is TRBJ1-1, the V gene TRBV25-1, with D possibly being TRBD1 (6 bases). Germline loops: CDR1 MGHDK, CDR2 SYGVNS. The CDR3 is made up of 14 amino acids. The germline V and J ends were trimmed by 3 bases and 5 bases, with 13 bases remaining between them. CDR3: CASSEGGLGTEAFF. DNA of the CDR3: TGTGCCAGCAGTGAGGGGGGGCTCGGGACTGAAGCTTTCTTT.

The genes are TRBV6-5 and TRBJ2-7; 10 bases fit TRBD1. Germline CDR1 and CDR2: MNHEY and SVGAGI. V trimming: 4 bases; J trimming: 3 bases; junction bases outside the gene matches: 6. CDR3 length equals 15 residues. In DNA form, the CDR3 reads TGTGCCAGCAGTTTCCGGGACAGGGGAATCTACGAGCAGTACTTC. Translated: CASSFRDRGIYEQYF.